The text below deals with one T cell receptor beta chain. What it recognizes is unknown. V lost 7 bases to trimming and J lost 6 bases, with 15 bases between them. Germline-derived CDR1 and CDR2 are MNHNY and SVGAGI (reference sequence). The CDR3 runs to 14 residues. The assay was immunoSEQ multiplex PCR, and TCRdb's table has in-frame clones only and misses some. The table records about 2.1 million clones, about 93% of them present only once. Naive CD8 cells lacked CD45RO and underwent positive selection for CCR7, leaving out terminally differentiated effector memory CD45RA+ cells. The data originate from a study of shared clonotypes between healthy human individuals. Study-level results: Depth was large, yet rarefaction showed that sorted-subset sequencing was incomplete.

This chain links TRBV6-6 with TRBJ1-4, with a tentative D call TRBD1 (6 bases). The TCR sequence derives from a young man in good health. Some clones in this sample may be carry-over from other donors' samples. The sequencing input was naive CD8+ T cells from PBMCs. The CDR3 DNA follows: TGTGCCAGCACCCTGACAGGAAGATATGAAAAACTGTTTTTT. Protein: CASTLTGRYEKLFF.